This TCR beta chain was identified during a study of blood T cell repertoires in COVID-19. Profiling relied on immunoSEQ multiplex PCR, and the TCRdb table lists in-frame clones only, not all of them. The table includes about 270,000 clones, 65% to 90% detected once. Seattle cases were enrolled at active infection and followed longitudinally. The sequencing sample was made of peripheral blood. This receptor was identified in a woman in her seventies with COVID-19, enrolled during active disease.

As DNA, the CDR3 is TGTGCCAGCAGCCCAGGAACAGGGGGGGATAATGAAAAACTGTTTTTT. This sequence encodes CASSPGTGGDNEKLFF. V gene TRBV4-2 combines with J gene TRBJ1-4, with TRBD1 matching 8 bases. J was trimmed by 4 bases and V by 4 bases; bases with no gene match: 8. This CDR3 is built from 16 residues. Germline V gene data show CDR1 as LGHNA and CDR2 as YNFKEQ.